These 3 T cell receptor beta chains were sequenced from one sample in a study of response to subunit inactivated influenza vaccine. Each CDR3 protein is one row after TCRdb ran MiXCR on the RT-PCR reads. The sample lists around 530,000 distinct CDR3 sequences; 16% were seen once. This specimen consisted of CD4+ T cells sorted from PBMCs, obtained around 25 months after vaccination. These receptors all stem from a man between 50 and 69 years old who received an inactivated influenza vaccine.

The rearrangement uses TRBV6-1 and TRBJ1-3; TRBD1 is a possible D gene (5 bases). Looked up from germline, CDR1 is MNHNS and CDR2 is SASEGT. The CDR3 is 16 amino acids. Trimming pared 5 bases from V and 2 bases from J, leaving 16 bases between. This CDR3 is CASSPTLGTAGNTIYF. The CDR3 coding sequence is TGTGCCAGCAGTCCAACCCTCGGGACGGCTGGAAACACCATATATTTT.

This chain connects TRBV20-1 to TRBJ2-1; the D call may be TRBD1 or TRBD2 (5 bases each). The V end was cut by 6 bases, the J end by 0 bases, with 12 bases between. Germline CDR1 DFQATT, CDR2 SNEGSKA (reference sequence). This CDR3 has 14 amino acids. CDR3 in amino acids: CSAIPGRSYNEQFF. The DNA of the CDR3 is TGCAGTGCCATACCGGGACGCTCCTACAATGAGCAGTTCTTC.

This clonotype was seen more than once but under ten times. The chain is built from TRBV5-1 and TRBJ2-5; perhaps TRBD1 as D (6 bases). CDR1 is SGHRS and CDR2 is YFSETQ in the germline V gene. The CDR3 totals 15 residues. The V and J ends lost 0 bases and 4 bases respectively, with 13 bases between them. As DNA, the CDR3 is TGCGCCAGCAGCTTGGAAGGGACACTTGGAGAGACCCAGTACTTC. Its translation: CASSLEGTLGETQYF.